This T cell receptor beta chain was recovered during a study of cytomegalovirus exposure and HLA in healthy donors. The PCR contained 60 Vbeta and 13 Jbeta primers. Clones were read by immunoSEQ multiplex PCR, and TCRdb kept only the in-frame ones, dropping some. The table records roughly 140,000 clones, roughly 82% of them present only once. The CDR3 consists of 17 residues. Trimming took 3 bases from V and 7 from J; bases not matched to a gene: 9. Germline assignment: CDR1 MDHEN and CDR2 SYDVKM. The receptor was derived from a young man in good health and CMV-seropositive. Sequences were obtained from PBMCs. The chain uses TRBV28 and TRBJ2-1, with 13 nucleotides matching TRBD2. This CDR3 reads CASSFWAGTSGINEQFF. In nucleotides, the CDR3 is TGTGCCAGCAGTTTTTGGGCCGGGACTAGCGGGATAAATGAGCAGTTCTTC.